This is a list of T cell receptor beta chains from one sample in a study of cytomegalovirus exposure and HLA in healthy donors. Clones were read by immunoSEQ multiplex PCR, and TCRdb kept only the in-frame ones, dropping some. The table includes 130,000 or so clones, approximately 57% detected once. The sample was PBMCs. The receptors here all came from a male donor in good health and CMV-seronegative. The CDR3 runs from the conserved cysteine through the conserved F or W. Each record gives: J gene, V gene, D gene, clone size, CDR3 DNA, CDR3 protein. D genes are given only for firm matches. Rows give clone size only sometimes, using once, few, many, or a class for an expanded clone.

>TRBJ1-6|TRBV6-1|-|-
TGTGCCAGCAGTGAACTAGCGGGGGTAAGAGTGAATTCACCCCTCCACTTT
CASSELAGVRVNSPLHF
>TRBJ2-7|TRBV28|-|few
TGTGCCAGCAGTTCTCCAGGGGGGAGATCCTACGAGCAGTACTTC
CASSSPGGRSYEQYF
>TRBJ1-6|TRBV30|TRBD1|-
TGTGCCTGGGACAGGGGGCATAATAATTCACCCCTCCACTTT
CAWDRGHNNSPLHF
>TRBJ1-4|TRBV28|-|-
TGTGCCAGCAGTTCGCCAGGGGCCCGAGGGGAAAAACTGTTTTTT
CASSSPGARGEKLFF
>TRBJ1-4|TRBV18|-|-
TGTGCCAGCTCATCCGATCAGGGGTCTAATGAAAAACTGTTTTTT
CASSSDQGSNEKLFF
>TRBJ2-7|TRBV15|TRBD2|-
TGTGCCACCAGCAGAGTGAGCGGGGGATACGAGCAGTACTTC
CATSRVSGGYEQYF
>TRBJ1-2|TRBV27|TRBD1|-
TGTGCCAGCAGGGGGACAGGGGGAAACTATGGCTACACCTTC
CASRGTGGNYGYTF
>TRBJ1-2|TRBV6-5|-|-
TGTGCCAGCAGCCGACAGGATAACTATGGCTACACCTTC
CASSRQDNYGYTF
>TRBJ1-2|TRBV5-1|TRBD1|-
TGCGCCAGCAGCCTCCTGGGACAGGGGGATAATGGCTACACCTTC
CASSLLGQGDNGYTF
>TRBJ2-7|TRBV18|-|-
TGTGCCAGCTCACTCGACAGAGACTACGAGCAGTACTTC
CASSLDRDYEQYF
>TRBJ1-1|TRBV6-4|-|once
TGTGCCAGCAGTACCACAGGGAACACTGAAGCTTTCTTT
CASSTTGNTEAFF
>TRBJ1-1|TRBV9|TRBD1|few
TGTGCCAGCAGCTACAGGGGGACGGTGAACACTGAAGCTTTCTTT
CASSYRGTVNTEAFF
>TRBJ2-7|TRBV2|-|-
TGTGCCAGCAGTGAGGGGCCATACGAGCAGTACTTC
CASSEGPYEQYF
>TRBJ2-4|TRBV7-9|-|-
TGTGCCAGCAGTTCTAACGGGGGGGGGACAGACCCTAACATTCAGTACTTC
CASSSNGGGTDPNIQYF
>TRBJ2-2|TRBV9|TRBD1|-
TGTGCCAGCAGCGAGCGGACAGGTTCATCCACCGGGGAGCTGTTTTTT
CASSERTGSSTGELFF
>TRBJ1-2|TRBV7-9|-|few
TGTGCCAGCAGCGGAACGACAGCAACACGAATACACAACTATGGCTACACCTTC
CASSGTTATRIHNYGYTF
>TRBJ1-4|TRBV4-2|TRBD1|-
TGTGCCAGCAGCCAAGATCCCCAAGGACAGGGGTCGGCTAATGAAAAACTGTTTTTT
CASSQDPQGQGSANEKLFF
>TRBJ2-7|TRBV9|TRBD1|few
TGTGCCAGCAGCGACCGGGACAGGGCCTACGAGCAGTACTTC
CASSDRDRAYEQYF
>TRBJ1-1|TRBV30|-|-
TGTGCCACGACAAGTGGTGTAAAGAGGGCTGAAGCTTTCTTT
CATTSGVKRAEAFF
>TRBJ1-6|TRBV5-4|-|-
TGTGCCAGCAGCCCCGGGAGTCGAAATTCACCCCTCCACTTT
CASSPGSRNSPLHF
>TRBJ2-7|TRBV6-1|TRBD1|few
TGTGCCAGCGTCCGGGACAGGGACGACGAGCAGTACTTC
CASVRDRDDEQYF
>TRBJ2-3|TRBV9|TRBD2|-
TGTGCCAGCACCCCAAGGGGGAGTAGCGGGGACACAGATACGCAGTATTTT
CASTPRGSSGDTDTQYF
>TRBJ2-2|TRBV28|-|-
TGTGCCAGCAGTTTATTTGTGGAGGGCGGCACCGGGGAGCTGTTTTTT
CASSLFVEGGTGELFF
>TRBJ2-4|TRBV6-1|-|-
TGTGCCAGCAGTGATCCGGGAAACATTCAGTACTTC
CASSDPGNIQYF
>TRBJ2-5|TRBV6-1|TRBD2|-
TGTGCCAGCAGTGCATCTAGCGGGGGGGCCTGGGAGACCCAGTACTTC
CASSASSGGAWETQYF
>TRBJ1-6|TRBV11-2|-|once
TGTGCCAGCAGCTTAGGGACCGGGACTCCTTTCGACTTT
CASSLGTGTPFDF
>TRBJ1-3|TRBV7-2|-|few
TGTGCCAGCAGCCTACAGGCCTCCCTCTCTGGAAACACCATATATTTT
CASSLQASLSGNTIYF
>TRBJ2-5|TRBV7-2|-|-
TGTGCCAGCAGCCGCCAGGAGGTCGAGACCCAGTACTTC
CASSRQEVETQYF
>TRBJ1-1|TRBV9|-|-
TGTGCCAGCAGCCTCCAAGGGGGAGTGGAAGCTTTCTTT
CASSLQGGVEAFF
>TRBJ1-5|TRBV6-5|-|-
TGTGCCAGCAGTTACGGCAGGATCGGCAATCAGCCCCAGCATTTT
CASSYGRIGNQPQHF